This TCR beta chain stems from a study of cytomegalovirus exposure and HLA in healthy donors. Trimming left V 8 bases short and J 0 bases short, with 7 bases between. In germline, CDR1 is SGHVS, CDR2 FNYEAQ. The CDR3 has 13 amino acids. Sequencing was performed with immunoSEQ multiplex PCR; in TCRdb, only in-frame clones are kept and a portion is missing. The sample contains around 250,000 clones, roughly 90% of which appear only once. Points from the study as a whole: Overall, under 200 TCR beta chains were annotated as cytomegalovirus-associated. There were a few CMV-associated chains whose specificity for CMV antigens was confirmed in vitro. Rarity held for most TCR sequences, but there were some public TCRs that occurred in many donors.

As concerns this clone: Its antigen is currently unknown.

The chain uses TRBV7-6 and TRBJ2-2; weak D call: TRBD2 (6 bases). Source material: PBMCs. The TCR sequence derives from a woman between 18 and 30 years old in good health and CMV-seronegative. The DNA of the CDR3 is TGTGCCAGCCGGGGGACGAACACCGGGGAGCTGTTTTTT. This encodes CASRGTNTGELFF.